A selection of T cell receptor beta chains follows, all from one sample in a study of T cell repertoires in cytomegalovirus infection. TCRdb processed the reads anew with MiXCR; each CDR3 protein has one entry. Of fewer than 900,000 distinct CDR3 sequences listed, almost 30% were seen once; the top ten hold around 14%. Their recognized antigens are unknown. The source was cultured CD8+ T cells from PBMCs, collected from culture after CMV antigen stimulation. The receptors here all came from a human donor in good health (CMV status not recorded). Some clones in this sample may be carry-over from other donors' samples. Both conserved end residues are trimmed from each CDR3. Fields, in order: V gene, J gene, CDR3 protein.

>TRBV12-3/TRBV12-4|TRBJ2-2
ASSDLTGSTGELF
>TRBV11-2|TRBJ1-2
ASSLTLYTGATNYGYT
>TRBV20-1|TRBJ2-1
RWGAYYNEQF
>TRBV20-1|TRBJ1-2
SARGQEGYYGYT
>TRBV7-9|TRBJ2-3
ASSPYGDTQY
>TRBV12-3/TRBV12-4|TRBJ2-2
ASSSPVSSVTGELF
>TRBV19|TRBJ2-1
ASSIDGGEF
>TRBV20-1|TRBJ1-3
SARGRDRDNTIY
>TRBV7-9|TRBJ1-1
AARDGRSIVHTEAF
>TRBV7-2|TRBJ2-7
ASSFGSPLDRSYSYEQY
>TRBV7-9|TRBJ2-7
ASSLDGGVGEQY
>TRBV6-5|TRBJ2-5
ASSQSWLGGETQY
>TRBV19|TRBJ1-5
ASSFISSQNQPQH
>TRBV7-8|TRBJ1-3
ASSSVGTGILSSGNTIY
>TRBV12-3/TRBV12-4|TRBJ1-1
ASSPARALGNTEAF
>TRBV7-2|TRBJ1-3
ASSLQDSGNTIY
>TRBV7-9|TRBJ2-1
ASSFGGPPYNEQF
>TRBV27|TRBJ2-7
ASSLYPNLAGAGYEQY
>TRBV7-9|TRBJ2-1
ASSRTSGGAYEQF
>TRBV4-1|TRBJ2-1
ASSQGTRGNEQF
>TRBV2|TRBJ1-1
ASSLTGQPGAF
>TRBV5-6|TRBJ1-2
ASRSDSMYGYT
>TRBV24-1|TRBJ1-3
ATSDHRLGQSGNTIY
>TRBV12-3/TRBV12-4|TRBJ1-5
ASSPVFRDAPYSNQPQH
>TRBV19|TRBJ1-1
ASFDSNAEAF
>TRBV15|TRBJ2-3
ATSRAIGGADTQY
>TRBV25-1|TRBJ2-4
ASSELGDQY
>TRBV2|TRBJ2-7
ASSDGPRVGEQY
>TRBV20-1|TRBJ2-7
SARDTSPGTAYEQY
>TRBV12-3/TRBV12-4|TRBJ2-1
ASSFQQGVFFSYNEQF
>TRBV19|TRBJ1-1
ASQEWGLGTEAF
>TRBV19|TRBJ1-1
ASSMGTGGAAEAF
>TRBV7-8|TRBJ2-1
ASNGLADLYNEQF
>TRBV2|TRBJ1-5
ASSPHGGEDQPQH
>TRBV10-2|TRBJ2-7
ATEGPYYEQY
>TRBV7-6|TRBJ2-2
ASSLGRSANTGELF
>TRBV12-3/TRBV12-4|TRBJ2-3
ASSFWNTGEIQRGSTDTQY
>TRBV12-3/TRBV12-4|TRBJ2-2
ASSSLGLGANTGELF
>TRBV4-3|TRBJ2-1
ASSQDVDNEQF
>TRBV20-1|TRBJ2-1
SASTRISYNEQF
>TRBV7-8|TRBJ2-1
ASSSTDPLALWEF
>TRBV7-8|TRBJ1-6
ASSLWLGDRENSPLH
>TRBV4-1|TRBJ1-6
ASSLAWADYNSPLH
>TRBV28|TRBJ1-6
ASSWDRGSSYNSPLH
>TRBV6-2/TRBV6-3|TRBJ1-5
ASTIDRRQPQH